This TCR beta chain was obtained from a study of regulatory T cells in long-lasting Graves disease. Study details: Disease was considered persistent Graves' disease after over 5 years of antithyroid drugs (with positive TSH receptor antibodies). Study-level findings and limits: Graves' patients with persistent disease showed TCR diversity lower than patients newly diagnosed.

Trimming removed 0 bases from V and 0 bases from J, with 12 bases in between. The germline V gene encodes CDR1 LNHNV and CDR2 YYDKDF (reference sequence). The CDR3 covers 17 residues. Only a few counts were recorded for this clonotype. No antigen is known for it. Building the TCR beta libraries relied on iRepertoire HTBI primers, and CDR3 regions underwent Arm-PCR. MiXCR was run by TCRdb on the multiplex PCR reads, yielding one entry per CDR3 protein. The sample has roughly 490,000 distinct CDR3 sequences, around a fifth seen once. The time point denotes: persistent/refractory GD, antithyroid drugs over 5 years with positive TRAb. Preparation of the TCR library used RNA extracted from PBMCs. Xi'an, China, was home to the endocrinology department that provided patients.

This chain connects TRBV15 to TRBJ1-3; D is uncertain. Sequencing used peripheral blood mononuclear cells (PBMCs), obtained when the disease was refractory, from a patient treated with antithyroid drugs. The TCR sequence derives from a female donor with Graves disease. CDR3 DNA: TGTGCCACCAGCAGAGATCACGAGGTCCACTCTGGAAACACCATATATTTT. Residues: CATSRDHEVHSGNTIYF.